These 7 T cell receptor beta chains were sequenced from one sample in a study of glioma-infiltrating T cells after dendritic cell vaccination. The table came from immunoSEQ multiplex PCR; TCRdb's copy has only in-frame clones and leaves some out. Of roughly 100,000 clones listed, roughly 79% were seen once; the top ten hold less than 15%. Here the sequenced sample was blood, taken before dendritic cell vaccination. The receptors here all came from a human donor with glioblastoma.

This chain connects TRBV18 to TRBJ2-3; 7 bases line up with TRBD1. The length of the CDR3 is 16 residues. Germline V gene sequence: CDR1 KGHSH, CDR2 LQKENI. V was clipped by 3 bases and J by 3 bases; unmatched bases: 9. In nucleotides, the CDR3 is TGTGCCAGCTCACCCAGACAGGGAGATAGGACAGATACGCAGTATTTT. This gives the protein CASSPRQGDRTDTQYF. Drawing the rest from reference TRBV18 and TRBJ2-3, the complete variable domain is NAGVMQNPRHLVRRRGQEARLRCSPMKGHSHVYWYRQLPEEGLKFMVYLQKENIIDESGMPKERFSAEFPKEGPSILRIQQVVRGDSAAYFCASSPRQGDRTDTQYFGPGTRLTVL.

The chain is built from TRBV7-8 and TRBJ2-7; D ambiguous. V lost 1 base, J lost 2 bases, and 12 bases lay in between. The V gene's germline CDR1 is SGHVS and CDR2 FQNEAQ. CDR3 size: 15 residues. The CDR3, as DNA: TGTGCCAGCAGCTTAGTCGGGTCTGCAGCCTACGAGCAGTACTTC. It translates to CASSLVGSAAYEQYF.

In its sample, this clone was seen once. The chain combines TRBV11-2 with TRBJ1-6; D is unresolved. V dropped 3 bases and J dropped 6 bases, with 6 bases sitting between them. The germline gives CDR1 SGHAT, CDR2 FQNNGV. This CDR3 spans 13 amino acids. The CDR3, as DNA: TGTGCCAGCAGCTTCGTCCCTAATTCACCCCTCCACTTT. Residues: CASSFVPNSPLHF.

The chain couples TRBV19 to TRBJ1-4, with a possible D match to TRBD1 (5 bases). CDR3 length: 14 residues. V lost 3 bases and J 7 bases, leaving 12 bases between the germline ends. CDR1 is LNHDA, CDR2 SQIVND, per germline (reference sequence). CDR3 in DNA: TGTGCCAGTAGTATTGGCAGGGAAGGTGAAAAACTGTTTTTT. Protein product: CASSIGREGEKLFF.

In regard to this clone: The same CDR3 is also encoded by other DNA sequences in this sample. The V and J genes are TRBV18 and TRBJ1-1; 8 bases match TRBD1. V gave up 3 bases and J gave up 0 bases; unmatched junction bases: 6. This CDR3 spans 16 amino acids. CDR1 and CDR2 (germline): KGHSH, LQKENI. For the CDR3, the DNA is TGTGCCAGCTCACCGACCGGGACAGGTATGAACACTGAAGCTTTCTTT. This encodes CASSPTGTGMNTEAFF.

The gene calls are TRBV4-3 and TRBJ2-3; D not certain. The V gene lost 0 bases and the J gene lost 2 bases, with 12 bases spanning the gap. The CDR3 length is 16 residues. The germline V gene has CDR1 LGHNA and CDR2 YSLEER. As DNA, the CDR3 is TGCGCCAGCAGCCAAGATCTCACGGGTTACACAGATACGCAGTATTTT. Its translation is CASSQDLTGYTDTQYF.

This clone was observed a single time. This chain uses TRBV6-5 with TRBJ1-1; D remains ambiguous. This CDR3 region has 13 residues. Between the trimmed V and J ends, which lost 0 bases and 4 bases, there was a span of 6 bases. Germline V gives CDR1 MNHEY, CDR2 SVGAGI. The CDR3 DNA is TGTGCCAGCAGTTACTCTCTCGTCACTGAAGCTTTCTTT. Translating gives CASSYSLVTEAFF.